These T cell receptor beta chains were read from a single sample in a study of control samples from healthy donors and cancer patients. Assay used: immunoSEQ multiplex PCR; TCRdb lists only in-frame clones, some missing. The data show some 100,000 clones, about 88% seen once. The sample consisted of blood. Receptors originate from a woman in her 50s in good health. CDR3s include the opening cysteine and the closing phenylalanine or tryptophan. D genes are given only for firm matches. Clone size is stated in some rows and not others, as once, few, many or a class when expanded.

abundance	len	v_gene	j_gene	d_gene	CDR3nt	CDR3aa
NA	14	TRBV7-2	TRBJ2-1	NA	TGTGCCAGCAGACTCAGGACTGATTACGGTGAGCAGTTCTTC	CASRLRTDYGEQFF
NA	12	TRBV12-3/TRBV12-4	TRBJ2-5	NA	TGTGCCAGCAGTTTGCGGGAAGAGACCCAGTACTTC	CASSLREETQYF
NA	15	TRBV7-3	TRBJ1-1	TRBD1	TGTGCCAGCAGCTTGACTAACAGGGGGAACACTGAAGCTTTCTTT	CASSLTNRGNTEAFF
once	16	TRBV5-1	TRBJ2-1	NA	TGCGCCAGCAGCTTGGTTGGCGGGGCACGCCTCAATGAGCAGTTCTTC	CASSLVGGARLNEQFF
once	14	TRBV5-6	TRBJ2-7	TRBD1	TGTGCCAGCAGCTTCAGGGGGACCTCCTACGAGCAGTACTTC	CASSFRGTSYEQYF
once	12	TRBV12-5	TRBJ2-7	NA	TGTGCTAGTGAGGGCAGGAACTACGAGCAGTACTTC	CASEGRNYEQYF
NA	11	TRBV5-6	TRBJ1-2	NA	TGTGCCAGCAGCTTCAACTATGGCTACACCTTT	CASSFNYGYTF
NA	15	TRBV4-2	TRBJ2-2	NA	TGTGCCAGCAGCCAAGTGCTAGCTTTCACCGGGGAGCTGTTTTTT	CASSQVLAFTGELFF
NA	13	TRBV5-8	TRBJ1-2	TRBD1	TGTGCCAGCAGCTTAGGGGGCCCGGGAGGCTACACCTTC	CASSLGGPGGYTF
NA	19	TRBV7-8	TRBJ2-3	TRBD2	TGTGCCAGCAGCTTAGCAAGAGTCTTCCGCGGGGGGGCGACAGATACGCAGTATTTT	CASSLARVFRGGATDTQYF
NA	13	TRBV9	TRBJ1-1	NA	TGTGCCAGCAGCGCCCAAGGGGGGATGAGAGCTTTCTTT	CASSAQGGMRAFF
NA	14	TRBV10-3	TRBJ1-1	NA	TGTGCCATCAGTGATCTGGGACACCTCACTGAAGCTTTCTTT	CAISDLGHLTEAFF
NA	14	TRBV28	TRBJ2-7	NA	TGTGCCAGCAGCTCCAGACTCCTCTCCTACGAGCAGTACTTC	CASSSRLLSYEQYF
NA	15	TRBV5-6	TRBJ1-2	NA	TGTGCCAGCAGCTACGAGCCGGGGGAGAACTATGGCTACACCTTC	CASSYEPGENYGYTF